Detailed here is one TCR beta chain. The target antigen is unknown. At one boundary the junction diverges from the germline segment, which might be a read error. This sample is part of a study of post-analysis software for immune sequencing data. Broader study findings: Five or six TRBV segments were significantly more frequent in patients than in controls. TRBV5-6, TRBV5-1 and TRBV20-1 were among these segments.

CDR3 length: 17 residues. The germline CDR1 and CDR2 sequences are MNHNY and SVGAGI (reference sequence). TCR beta cDNA libraries had unique molecular identifiers. TCRdb itself ran the PCR reads through MiXCR, one entry per CDR3 protein. The data contain 750,000 to 950,000 distinct CDR3 sequences, about 53% of them singletons. The sequence was collected from a girl aged 5-17 years with multiple sclerosis. V is TRBV6-6 and J is TRBJ2-6; weak D call: TRBD1 (6 bases). The sequencing input was blood. CDR3 loop: CASRHDRSSPGANVLTF. CDR3 nucleotides: TGTGCCAGCAGACACGACAGGTCATCACCTGGGGCTAACGTCCTGACTTTC.